This T cell receptor beta chain came from a study of technical replicates of blood from a few donors. The assay was immunoSEQ multiplex PCR, and TCRdb's table has in-frame clones only and misses some. The data hold around 70,000 clones, with approximately 95% observed a single time. Germline values: CDR1 SGHAT, CDR2 FQNNGV. This CDR3 comprises 17 residues. V dropped 1 base and J dropped 4; count of bases not matched to a gene: 11. Sequencing was carried out using T cells isolated from PBMCs. V and J are TRBV11-2 and TRBJ2-7, with 9 bases identical to TRBD1. This TCR came from a human donor in good health. The CDR3 protein is CASSLGPMGQGLYEQYF. CDR3 coding DNA: TGTGCCAGCAGCTTAGGGCCGATGGGACAGGGTTTGTACGAGCAGTACTTC.